This T cell receptor (beta chain) was recorded in a study of beta chain features in type 1 diabetes. All of the isolated RNA was reverse transcribed, so expressed TCRB transcripts were sequenced. About 3.57 million reads per sample were averaged for naive, central memory and regulatory samples. Some clones are missing from TCRdb's copy, which holds only in-frame ones; the method was immunoSEQ multiplex PCR. The sample records fewer than 150,000 clones, 6.5% to 8.5% being singletons. The CDR3 is made up of 17 amino acids. CDR1 SEHNR and CDR2 FQNEAQ come from the germline V gene (reference sequence). Losses at the gene ends were 6 bases for V and 5 bases for J; bases not matched to a gene: 14.

The genes are TRBV7-9 and TRBJ1-4, with TRBD1 matching 8 bases. This receptor was obtained from a woman in her 30s in good health. The sample was central memory CD4+ T cells from blood. CDR3 protein: CASRRYKTGVENEKLFF. The CDR3, as DNA: TGTGCCAGCAGGAGATACAAGACAGGGGTCGAGAATGAAAAACTGTTTTTT. Supplemented by reference TRBV7-9 and TRBJ1-4, the full variable domain reads DTGVSQNPRHKITKRGQNVTFRCDPISEHNRLYWYRQTLGQGPEFLTYFQNEAQLEKSRLLSDRFSAERPKGSFSTLEIQRTEQGDSAMYLCASRRYKTGVENEKLFFGSGTQLSVL.